This T cell receptor beta chain was captured by sequencing in a study of early T cells in non-severe SARS-CoV-2 infection. Study overall: Sequenced material consisted of bulk RNA (from unsorted whole blood), and chains were unpaired.

There are 18 residues in the CDR3. The germline V gene encodes CDR1 SNHLY and CDR2 FYNNEI. Trimming took 6 bases from V and 1 from J; bases not matched to a gene: 17. This clonotype was counted only a few times. Individual cDNA molecules received unique molecular identifiers. TCRdb reanalysed the 5' RACE reads using MiXCR and keeps one entry per CDR3 protein. The data hold 57,000 or so distinct CDR3 sequences, with about 12% observed a single time. The rearrangement uses TRBV2 and TRBJ2-5; 7 bases are shared with TRBD2. The source material was whole blood, sampled at baseline. This clonotype originated in an adult who was a healthcare worker with PCR-confirmed SARS-CoV-2 infection or an uninfected control (not recorded which). The donor label of this sample is uncertain. CDR3 protein: CASSHSGEVQASQETQYF. CDR3 DNA: TGTGCCAGCAGCCACAGCGGGGAGGTACAAGCTAGCCAAGAGACCCAGTACTTC.